This T cell receptor beta chain was recovered during a study of blood T cell repertoires in COVID-19. Measured with immunoSEQ multiplex PCR; TCRdb has only the in-frame clones, and not every one. The table has fewer than 85,000 clones, around 74% seen once. From germline, CDR1 is MGHRA and CDR2 YSYEKL. Trimming removed 3 bases from V and 8 bases from J, with 16 bases in between. CDR3 length: 14 amino acids. V gene TRBV4-1 combines with J gene TRBJ1-2; D possibly corresponds to TRBD1 (6 bases). This receptor was taken from a human donor with acute or convalescent COVID-19. The donor label of this sample is uncertain. The sequencing input was peripheral blood. CDR3 loop: CASSHAGTSVGYTF. CDR3 sequence (DNA): TGCGCCAGCAGCCATGCCGGGACATCAGTAGGCTACACCTTC.